These 12 T cell receptor beta chains were all obtained from the same sample, sequenced in a study of long-term antiretroviral therapy in people with HIV. At the survey level, the v3.0 immunoSEQ assay was run. The repertoire was sequenced with immunoSEQ multiplex PCR; TCRdb's copy has only in-frame clones and lacks some. The sample carries tens of thousands of clones, roughly 84% recorded once. The sequencing used unsorted PBMCs, collected 0.6 years after starting antiretroviral therapy. All receptors come from a man between 60 and 75 years old with HIV.

This clone has just one count. This chain connects TRBV10-2 to TRBJ1-4; D gene uncertain. The CDR3 totals 16 residues. Deletions cut 1 base from V and 0 bases from J, with 9 bases between. Germline CDR1 reads WSHSY; CDR2 reads SAAADI. The CDR3 protein is CASSEWIMPTNEKLFF. The CDR3 DNA sequence: TGCGCCAGCAGTGAGTGGATCATGCCAACTAATGAAAAACTGTTTTTT.

This sequence joins TRBV5-8 and TRBJ2-3, with D uncertain. The CDR3 has 14 residues. Trimming removed 2 bases at V and 0 bases at J, with 7 bases between. Germline CDR1 reads SGHTS; CDR2 reads YDEGEE. CDR3 region: CASSLVSSTDTQYF. The CDR3 region has the DNA TGTGCCAGCAGCTTAGTTAGTAGCACAGATACGCAGTATTTT.

The gene calls are TRBV4-1 and TRBJ2-3; 10 nucleotides match TRBD2. V was clipped by 1 base and J by 4 bases; unmatched bases: 2. Germline assignment: CDR1 MGHRA and CDR2 YSYEKL. The CDR3 covers 15 residues. CDR3 sequence reads: CASSQVTSGADTQYF. CDR3 DNA sequence: TGCGCCAGCAGCCAAGTAACTAGCGGGGCAGATACGCAGTATTTT.

This clone was found a few times. The gene calls are TRBV7-9 and TRBJ2-7; 10 nucleotides match TRBD2. J gave up 1 base and V 6 bases, and 3 bases lay outside the gene matches. The CDR3 is 14 amino acids. Per the germline V gene, CDR1 is SEHNR and CDR2 is FQNEAQ (reference sequence). The chain's CDR3 is CASRTSGPSYEQYF. The CDR3 DNA is TGTGCCAGCAGGACTAGCGGGCCTTCCTACGAGCAGTACTTC.

V and J are TRBV27 and TRBJ1-5, with D hard to call. The CDR3 length is 15 residues. Trimming took off 2 bases at V and 7 bases at J, with 15 bases between the two ends. CDR1 and CDR2 (germline): MNHEY, SMNVEV (reference sequence). CDR3 protein: CASSLTAGGWQPQHF. The CDR3 bases are TGTGCCAGCAGTTTAACGGCAGGAGGTTGGCAGCCCCAGCATTTT.

The rearrangement links TRBV5-1 to TRBJ2-5, with 8 bases aligning to TRBD2. CDR3 length equals 14 residues. The V and J ends lost 4 bases and 5 bases, in that order; junction bases with no gene match: 7. Looked up from germline, CDR1 is SGHRS and CDR2 is YFSETQ. CDR3 in DNA: TGCGCCAGCAGCCCGGGGGGGCACGGGGAGACCCAGTACTTC. This encodes CASSPGGHGETQYF.

J is TRBJ2-7 and V is TRBV6-6; 10 nucleotides line up with TRBD1. J lost 10 bases, V lost 5 bases, and 5 bases had no gene match. Germline CDR1 reads MNHNY; CDR2 reads SVGAGI (reference sequence). The CDR3 loop spans 12 amino acids. The CDR3 DNA is TGTGCCAGCAGTCCGACAGGGGGCACCCAGTACTTC. Translated: CASSPTGGTQYF.

The rearrangement uses TRBV5-1 and TRBJ2-5; TRBD1 or TRBD2 may be the D gene (5 bases each). This CDR3 comprises 16 residues. Germline values: CDR1 SGHRS, CDR2 YFSETQ. V shed 0 bases and J shed 5 bases, with 17 bases lying between them. CDR3: CASSLDLPGPPETQYF. The CDR3 DNA reads TGCGCCAGCAGCTTGGACTTGCCGGGACCACCTGAGACCCAGTACTTC.

V gene TRBV18 combines with J gene TRBJ2-2; D not certain. CDR1 and CDR2 (germline): KGHSH, LQKENI. The CDR3 is 13 residues long. Trimming took 2 bases from V and 2 from J, leaving 3 bases between them. CDR3 bases: TGTGCCAGCTCACCAGTAAACACCGGGGAGCTGTTTTTT. It encodes CASSPVNTGELFF.

The table lists this clone with a count of one. This chain connects TRBV5-1 to TRBJ2-5, with D unresolved. The CDR3 loop spans 13 amino acids. Trimming removed 0 bases at V and 5 bases at J, with 8 bases between. Germline-derived CDR1 and CDR2 are SGHRS and YFSETQ. CDR3 bases: TGCGCCAGCAGCTTGGCGGGCAGGGAGACCCAGTACTTC. Translating gives CASSLAGRETQYF. The full variable domain, in which reference TRBV5-1 and TRBJ2-5 provide the parts outside the CDR3, is KAGVTQTPRYLIKTRGQQVTLSCSPISGHRSVSWYQQTPGQGLQFLFEYFSETQRNKGNFPGRFSGRQFSNSRSEMNVSTLELGDSALYLCASSLAGRETQYFGPGTRLLVL.

The V gene is TRBV9, the J gene TRBJ1-1, with a tentative D call TRBD1 (6 bases). The germline CDR1 and CDR2 sequences are SGDLS and YYNGEE. The CDR3 runs to 16 residues. V was shortened by 0 bases and J by 1 base, with 13 bases between the two germline ends. The CDR3 loop is CASSVGTDIWNTEAFF. CDR3 nucleotides: TGTGCCAGCAGCGTAGGGACAGACATATGGAACACTGAAGCTTTCTTT.

This sequence joins TRBV25-1 and TRBJ1-1; possible D gene TRBD1, 6 bases. Germline CDR1 reads MGHDK; CDR2 reads SYGVNS. Trimming stripped 2 bases from V and 3 bases from J, with 13 bases between. CDR3 length equals 15 residues. The DNA of the CDR3 is TGTGCCAGCAGTGAAGGGGGGGCCACCTACACTGAAGCTTTCTTT. Its protein product is CASSEGGATYTEAFF. The whole variable domain, remainder taken from reference TRBV25-1 and TRBJ1-1, is EADIYQTPRYLVIGTGKKITLECSQTMGHDKMYWYQQDPGMELHLIHYSYGVNSTEKGDLSSESTVSRIRTEHFPLTLESARPSHTSQYLCASSEGGATYTEAFFGQGTRLTVV.